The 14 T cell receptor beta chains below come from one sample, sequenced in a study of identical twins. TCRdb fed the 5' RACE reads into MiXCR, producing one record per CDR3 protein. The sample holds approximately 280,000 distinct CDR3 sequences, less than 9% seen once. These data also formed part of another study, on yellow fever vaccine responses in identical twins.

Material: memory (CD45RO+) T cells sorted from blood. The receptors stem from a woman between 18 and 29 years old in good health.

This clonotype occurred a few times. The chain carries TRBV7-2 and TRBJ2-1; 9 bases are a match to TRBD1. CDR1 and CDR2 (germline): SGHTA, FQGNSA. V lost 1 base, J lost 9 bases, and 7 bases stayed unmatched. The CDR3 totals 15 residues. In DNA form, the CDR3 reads TGTGCCAGCAGCTTAGGTGGGACAGGGTCAGTTGAGCAGTTCTTC. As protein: CASSLGGTGSVEQFF. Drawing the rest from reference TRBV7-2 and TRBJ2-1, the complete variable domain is GAGVSQSPSNKVTEKGKDVELRCDPISGHTALYWYRQSLGQGLEFLIYFQGNSAPDKSGLPSDRFSAERTGGSVSTLTIQRTQQEDSAVYLCASSLGGTGSVEQFFGPGTRLTVL.

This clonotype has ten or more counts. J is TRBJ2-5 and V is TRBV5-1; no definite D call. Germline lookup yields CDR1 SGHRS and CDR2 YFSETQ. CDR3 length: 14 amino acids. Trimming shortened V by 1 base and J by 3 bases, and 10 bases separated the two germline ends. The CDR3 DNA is TGCGCCAGCAGCTTGTCTAACTGGAAAGAGACCCAGTACTTC. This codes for CASSLSNWKETQYF.

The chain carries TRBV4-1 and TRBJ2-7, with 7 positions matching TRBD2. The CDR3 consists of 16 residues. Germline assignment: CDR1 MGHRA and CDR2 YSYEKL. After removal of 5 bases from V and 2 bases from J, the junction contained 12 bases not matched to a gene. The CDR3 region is CASSYYLRGEPYEQYV. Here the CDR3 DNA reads TGCGCCAGCAGCTATTACCTTCGGGGGGAACCCTACGAGCAGTACGTC.

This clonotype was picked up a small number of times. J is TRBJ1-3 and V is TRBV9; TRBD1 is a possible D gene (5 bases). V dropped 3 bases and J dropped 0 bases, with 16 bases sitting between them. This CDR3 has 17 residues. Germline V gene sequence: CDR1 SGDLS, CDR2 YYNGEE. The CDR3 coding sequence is TGTGCCAGCAGCGCCACTTTCGGGACCCTCTCTGGAAACACCATATATTTT. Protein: CASSATFGTLSGNTIYF.

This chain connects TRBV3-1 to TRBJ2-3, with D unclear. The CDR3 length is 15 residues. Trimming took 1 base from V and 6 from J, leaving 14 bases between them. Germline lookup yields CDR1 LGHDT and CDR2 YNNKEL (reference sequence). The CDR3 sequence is CASSQVGRISDTQYF. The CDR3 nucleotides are TGTGCCAGCAGCCAAGTTGGTAGGATATCCGATACGCAGTATTTT.

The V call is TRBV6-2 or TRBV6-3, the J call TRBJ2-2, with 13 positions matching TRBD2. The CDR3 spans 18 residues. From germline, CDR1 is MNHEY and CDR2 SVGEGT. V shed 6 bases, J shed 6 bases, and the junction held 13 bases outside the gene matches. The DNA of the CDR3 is TGTGCCAGCAGCCATAGGACTAGCGGGAGAAGGGGTCCCGGGGAGCTGTTTTTT. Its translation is CASSHRTSGRRGPGELFF.

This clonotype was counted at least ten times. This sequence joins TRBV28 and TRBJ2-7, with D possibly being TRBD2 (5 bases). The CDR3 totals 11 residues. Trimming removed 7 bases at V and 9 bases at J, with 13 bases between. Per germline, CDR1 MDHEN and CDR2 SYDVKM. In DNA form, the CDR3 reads TGTGCCAGCACCCAAGGAAGCGGGCAGTACTTC. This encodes CASTQGSGQYF.

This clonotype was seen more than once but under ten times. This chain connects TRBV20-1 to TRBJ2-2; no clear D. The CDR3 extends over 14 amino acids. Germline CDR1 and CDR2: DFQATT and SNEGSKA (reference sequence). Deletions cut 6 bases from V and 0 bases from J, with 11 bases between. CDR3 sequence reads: CSARPLANTGELFF. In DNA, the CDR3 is TGCAGTGCCCGCCCCCTAGCGAACACCGGGGAGCTGTTTTTT.

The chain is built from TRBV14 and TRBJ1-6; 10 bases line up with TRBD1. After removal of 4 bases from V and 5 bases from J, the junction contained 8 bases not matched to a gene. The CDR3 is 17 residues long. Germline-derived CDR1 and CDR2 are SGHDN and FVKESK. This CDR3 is CASSRLGTGVNNSPLHF. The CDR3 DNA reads TGTGCCAGCAGCCGGCTTGGGACAGGGGTTAATAATTCACCCCTCCACTTT.

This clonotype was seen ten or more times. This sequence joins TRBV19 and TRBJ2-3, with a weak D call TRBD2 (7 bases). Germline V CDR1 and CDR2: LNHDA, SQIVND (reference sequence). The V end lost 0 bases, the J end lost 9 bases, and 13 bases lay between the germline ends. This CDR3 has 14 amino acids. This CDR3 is CASSIELQGGTQYF. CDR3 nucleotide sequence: TGTGCCAGTAGTATAGAACTACAGGGAGGGACGCAGTATTTT.

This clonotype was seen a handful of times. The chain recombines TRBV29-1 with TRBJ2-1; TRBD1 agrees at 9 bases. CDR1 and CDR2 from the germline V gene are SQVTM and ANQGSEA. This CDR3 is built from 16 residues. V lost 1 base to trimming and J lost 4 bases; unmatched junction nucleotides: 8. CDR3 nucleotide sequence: TGCAGCGTTGAAGTCGGACAGGGGCGACGGTACAATGAGCAGTTCTTC. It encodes CSVEVGQGRRYNEQFF.

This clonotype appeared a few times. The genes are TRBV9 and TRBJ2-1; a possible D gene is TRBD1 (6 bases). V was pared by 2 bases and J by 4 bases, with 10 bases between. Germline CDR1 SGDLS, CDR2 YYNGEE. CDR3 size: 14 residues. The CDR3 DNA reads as TGTGCCAGCAGCGTGCAGGGGATATACAATGAGCAGTTCTTC. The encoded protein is CASSVQGIYNEQFF.

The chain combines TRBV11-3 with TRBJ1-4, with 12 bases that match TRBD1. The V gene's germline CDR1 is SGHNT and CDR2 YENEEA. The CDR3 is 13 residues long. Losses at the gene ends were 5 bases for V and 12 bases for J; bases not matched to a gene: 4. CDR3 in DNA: TGTGCCAGCAGCCCGAGGGACAGGGGGCAACTGTTTTTT. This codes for CASSPRDRGQLFF.

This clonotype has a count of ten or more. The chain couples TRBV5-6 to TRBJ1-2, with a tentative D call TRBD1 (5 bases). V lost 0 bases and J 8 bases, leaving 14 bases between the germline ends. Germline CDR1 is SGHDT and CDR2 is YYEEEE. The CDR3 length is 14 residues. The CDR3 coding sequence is TGTGCCAGCAGCTTGGTACGTCCGGGGCGAGGCTACACCTTC. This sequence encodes CASSLVRPGRGYTF.